Each of the 17 T cell receptor beta chains below was sequenced from the same sample in a study of blood T cells in healthy people across ages. Sample-barcoded 5' priming and a J-beta primer mix drove a second PCR of 7 to 11 cycles. From the 5' RACE reads, TCRdb called clonotypes with MiXCR, one entry per CDR3 protein. The table has approximately 800,000 distinct CDR3 sequences, 20% to 30% seen once. These records were also assigned to another study, of T cells of mothers and their children.

Specimen: blood. The receptors originated from a boy aged 5 to 17 in good health.

The chain recombines TRBV5-1 with TRBJ1-1; the D is unclear. Germline loops: CDR1 SGHRS, CDR2 YFSETQ. CDR3 length: 16 residues. Trimming removed 2 bases from V and 0 bases from J, with 14 bases in between. The CDR3: CASSFGTHKMNTEAFF. Written as DNA, the CDR3 is TGCGCCAGCAGCTTCGGTACCCACAAAATGAACACTGAAGCTTTCTTT.

A few counts support this clonotype. V is TRBV20-1 and J is TRBJ2-5; D gene uncertain. This CDR3 is built from 13 residues. Germline loops: CDR1 DFQATT, CDR2 SNEGSKA (reference sequence). Trimming took off 1 base at V and 0 bases at J, with 6 bases between the two ends. The CDR3 loop reads CSARVPNQETQYF. CDR3 DNA sequence: TGCAGTGCTAGAGTCCCTAACCAAGAGACCCAGTACTTC.

In its sample, this clonotype was seen a few times. The gene calls are TRBV29-1 and TRBJ2-2; 8 bases map to TRBD2. Trimming cost V 4 bases and J 3 bases; bases outside gene matches: 7. Germline-derived CDR1 and CDR2 are SQVTM and ANQGSEA. This CDR3 spans 15 amino acids. CDR3 protein: CSVVDGGAYTGELFF. The DNA of the CDR3 is TGCAGCGTTGTCGACGGGGGGGCGTACACCGGGGAGCTGTTTTTT.

The chain couples TRBV7-9 to TRBJ1-6; no clear D. The CDR3 spans 15 residues. Per germline, CDR1 SEHNR and CDR2 FQNEAQ (reference sequence). V was clipped by 6 bases and J by 7 bases, with 16 bases between them. CDR3 loop: CASSLQPYANSPLHF. CDR3 nucleotides: TGTGCCAGCAGTCTACAACCGTATGCGAATTCACCCCTCCACTTT. Complete variable domain (other parts from reference TRBV7-9 and TRBJ1-6): DTGVSQNPRHKITKRGQNVTFRCDPISEHNRLYWYRQTLGQGPEFLTYFQNEAQLEKSRLLSDRFSAERPKGSFSTLEIQRTEQGDSAMYLCASSLQPYANSPLHFGNGTRLTVT.

The chain links TRBV20-1 to TRBJ2-5; D is possibly TRBD1 (6 bases). The end of the DNA is better explained by TRBJ2-7, so the J call may be wrong. This CDR3 is 14 amino acids long. CDR1 DFQATT and CDR2 SNEGSKA come from the germline V gene (reference sequence). CDR3 loop: CSAPPRGKDYEQYF. The CDR3 region has the DNA TGCAGTGCCCCCCCTAGGGGGAAAGACTACGAGCAGTACTTC.

V and J are TRBV24-1 and TRBJ2-5; 9 bases agree with TRBD2. V lost 12 bases, J lost 5 bases, and 21 bases stayed unmatched. Germline V gene sequence: CDR1 KGHDR, CDR2 SFDVKD. The CDR3 has 17 amino acids. This chain's CDR3 is CAARPQRGEQPEETQYF. CDR3 in DNA: TGTGCCGCTCGACCGCAGCGGGGGGAGCAACCCGAGGAGACCCAGTACTTC.

This clonotype was seen a handful of times. The chain carries TRBV19 and TRBJ1-1; no reliable D call. This CDR3 comprises 13 residues. V lost 3 bases and J 8 bases, leaving 13 bases between the germline ends. Germline V CDR1 and CDR2: LNHDA, SQIVND (reference sequence). The CDR3 nucleotides are TGTGCCAGTAGTATTGGTACCGGAATAGAAGCTTTCTTT. It encodes CASSIGTGIEAFF.

On this clonotype itself: One end of the junction is discordant with germline, which a read error may explain. The J gene is TRBJ1-6, the V gene TRBV12-3 or TRBV12-4, with TRBD1 matching 10 bases. The CDR3 contains 16 residues. The CDR3 coding sequence is TGTGCCAGCAGTAAGACAGGGGGCTCCAATAATTCACCCCTCCACTTT. Translating gives CASSKTGGSNNSPLHF.

The gene calls are TRBV12-3 or TRBV12-4 and TRBJ2-4; D is unclear. The CDR3 loop spans 14 amino acids. V was clipped by 2 bases and J by 1 base, with 6 bases between them. CDR3 sequence (DNA): TGTGCCAGCAGTTTATCCGGGGCCAAAAACATTCAGTACTTC. Encoded protein: CASSLSGAKNIQYF.

A few counts support this clonotype. The J gene is TRBJ1-4, the V gene TRBV12-3 or TRBV12-4; weak D call: TRBD1 (5 bases). The CDR3 runs to 15 residues. V lost 4 bases and J 6 bases, leaving 15 bases between the germline ends. The CDR3: CASSSGTVSDEKLFF. CDR3 nucleotides: TGTGCCAGCAGTTCAGGGACGGTTTCTGATGAAAAACTGTTTTTT.

This clonotype was found a few times. The gene calls are TRBV7-2 and TRBJ2-7, with 8 bases fitting TRBD2. The CDR3 is 15 amino acids. J was trimmed by 2 bases and V by 5 bases; bases with no gene match: 8. Germline lookup yields CDR1 SGHTA and CDR2 FQGNSA. The CDR3 DNA follows: TGTGCCAGCAGCCGGGGGTCAGCGGGGGCCTACGAGCAGTACTTC. This codes for CASSRGSAGAYEQYF. The entire variable domain, with the rest obtained from reference TRBV7-2 and TRBJ2-7, is as follows: GAGVSQSPSNKVTEKGKDVELRCDPISGHTALYWYRQSLGQGLEFLIYFQGNSAPDKSGLPSDRFSAERTGGSVSTLTIQRTQQEDSAVYLCASSRGSAGAYEQYFGPGTRLTVT.

Comment on this clonotype: At one end, the junction sequence differs from germline, possibly due to a read error. The chain carries TRBV5-5 and TRBJ2-5, with D perhaps being TRBD1 or TRBD2 (6 bases each). CDR3 size: 15 residues. From germline, CDR1 is SGHKS and CDR2 YYEKEE (reference sequence). As DNA, the CDR3 is TGTGCCGGCAGCCACCGAACGGGGGCCCAAGAGACCCAGTACTTC. It yields the protein CAGSHRTGAQETQYF.

As concerns this clonotype: A clone one base away is much larger, so this may be a read error. V and J are TRBV20-1 and TRBJ2-5; D not certain. The J call may be mistaken, given a closer DNA end match to TRBJ2-1. Germline V gene lookup returns CDR1 DFQATT and CDR2 SNEGSKA (reference sequence). The CDR3 totals 10 residues. CDR3 sequence (DNA): TGCAGTGCTAGAAACAATGAGCAGTTCTTC. Its protein is CSARNNEQFF.

The table lists this clonotype with a few counts. The chain uses TRBV20-1 and TRBJ1-4, with TRBD1 matching 7 bases. Per the germline V gene, CDR1 is DFQATT and CDR2 is SNEGSKA (reference sequence). This CDR3 has 16 amino acids. Trimming took 1 base from V and 0 from J; bases not matched to a gene: 5. The CDR3 here is CSARVAGGATNEKLFF. The CDR3 nucleotides are TGCAGTGCTAGAGTGGCAGGGGGGGCAACTAATGAAAAACTGTTTTTT.

This clonotype has just a few counts. The chain is built from TRBV10-3 and TRBJ2-7; TRBD1 aligns across 8 bases. The germline gives CDR1 ENHRY, CDR2 SYGVKD. The J segment lost 5 bases and the V segment lost 0 bases, leaving 6 bases of the junction unmatched. The CDR3 extends over 15 amino acids. The CDR3 nucleotides read TGTGCCATCAGTGAGTCAACGGGACAGGCCCACGAGCAGTACTTC. This sequence encodes CAISESTGQAHEQYF.

This clonotype was counted between two and nine times. The CDR3 DNA is TGCGCCAGCAGCCAAGCTGACAGGGCGAAAGAGACCCAGTACTTC. Its protein is CASSQADRAKETQYF. This chain uses TRBV4-1 with TRBJ2-5; 7 bases map to TRBD1. V lost 1 base to trimming and J lost 3 bases; unmatched junction nucleotides: 5. This CDR3 is 15 amino acids long. Germline V gives CDR1 MGHRA, CDR2 YSYEKL.

This clonotype was observed a few times. This sequence joins TRBV24-1 and TRBJ2-1; TRBD2 might be the D (6 bases). Germline CDR1 KGHDR, CDR2 SFDVKD. CDR3 length equals 15 residues. V was clipped by 9 bases and J by 8 bases, with 22 bases between them. This CDR3 is CATAPGRGTRDEQFF. The CDR3, as DNA: TGTGCCACCGCTCCCGGACGGGGGACCCGCGATGAGCAGTTCTTC.